A single sample is the source of the 19 T cell receptor beta chains below, sequenced in a study of blood T cell repertoires in COVID-19. TCRdb's copy holds only in-frame clones and misses some; the assay was immunoSEQ multiplex PCR. The data contain some 190,000 clones, under 80% of them seen just once; the ten biggest clones take up over 10%. The sequenced material came from peripheral blood. These receptors all come from a woman in her forties or fifties with acute or convalescent COVID-19.

This sequence joins TRBV2 and TRBJ1-2; tentatively, D is TRBD1 (6 bases). Trimming stripped 10 bases from V and 6 bases from J, with 24 bases between. Germline CDR1 reads SNHLY; CDR2 reads FYNNEI. The CDR3 has 15 residues. CDR3 amino acids: CATLGETGLFDGYTF. The CDR3 DNA sequence: TGTGCCACCTTAGGGGAGACAGGACTTTTTGATGGCTACACCTTC.

The rearrangement joins TRBV29-1 to TRBJ1-2; D not certain. The germline V gene has CDR1 SQVTM and CDR2 ANQGSEA. This CDR3 has 13 amino acids. V was pared by 5 bases and J by 7 bases, with 17 bases between. CDR3 protein: CSVSHERVTGYTF. Here the CDR3 DNA reads TGCAGCGTTTCCCACGAGAGAGTTACTGGCTACACCTTC. Together with reference TRBV29-1 and TRBJ1-2, the CDR3 gives the full variable domain: SAVISQKPSRDICQRGTSLTIQCQVDSQVTMMFWYRQQPGQSLTLIATANQGSEATYESGFVIDKFPISRPNLTFSTLTVSNMSPEDSSIYLCSVSHERVTGYTFGSGTRLTVV.

V gene TRBV5-1 combines with J gene TRBJ1-4; perhaps TRBD1 as D (6 bases). The V and J ends lost 4 bases and 8 bases respectively, with 15 bases between them. The CDR3 spans 14 residues. From germline, CDR1 is SGHRS and CDR2 YFSETQ. The CDR3 sequence is CASSPLGGGEKLFF. The CDR3 DNA reads TGCGCCAGCAGCCCACTCGGTGGGGGCGAAAAACTGTTTTTT.

The chain joins TRBV30 to TRBJ2-7, with TRBD1 matching over 7 bases. CDR3 length: 18 amino acids. Germline V CDR1 and CDR2: GTSNPN, SVGIG (reference sequence). With 3 bases clipped from V and 5 bases from J, the junction kept 22 bases outside the gene matches. CDR3 residues: CAWSRRRGTDRSGNEQYF. DNA of the CDR3: TGTGCCTGGAGCCGACGGCGAGGGACGGACAGGAGTGGAAACGAGCAGTACTTC.

In regard to this clone: Mismatch with germline at one junction end may stem from a read error. V usage is TRBV4-2 and J usage is TRBJ1-4; D is perhaps TRBD1 (6 bases). Germline lookup yields CDR1 LGHNA and CDR2 YNFKEQ. This CDR3 contains 15 residues. The CDR3 bases are TGTGCCAGCAGCCTCTACAGGGTCGCTAAGGAAAAACTGTTTTTT. Protein: CASSLYRVAKEKLFF.

The rearrangement uses TRBV27 and TRBJ1-1, with 9 bases that match TRBD1. V gave up 1 base and J gave up 1 base; unmatched junction bases: 7. Germline-derived CDR1 and CDR2 are MNHEY and SMNVEV (reference sequence). CDR3 size: 17 residues. The CDR3 loop reads CASSLLQGAQGNTEAFF. The CDR3 nucleotides are TGTGCCAGCAGTTTATTACAGGGGGCGCAGGGGAACACTGAAGCTTTCTTT.

This chain joins TRBV25-1 and TRBJ2-2; D may be TRBD1 (6 bases). The germline V gene encodes CDR1 MGHDK and CDR2 SYGVNS. Trimming left V 3 bases short and J 5 bases short, with 13 bases between. The CDR3 spans 15 residues. CDR3 sequence reads: CASSESKQGTGELFF. In DNA form, the CDR3 reads TGTGCCAGCAGTGAGTCCAAACAGGGAACCGGGGAGCTGTTTTTT.

The chain is built from TRBV29-1 and TRBJ2-1; TRBD2 agrees at 12 bases. The V segment lost 4 bases and the J segment 9 bases; nucleotides outside the gene matches: 16. Per the germline V gene, CDR1 is SQVTM and CDR2 is ANQGSEA. The CDR3 loop spans 17 amino acids. The CDR3 sequence is CSVGGKMTSGSSTEQFF. In nucleotides, the CDR3 is TGCAGCGTTGGGGGAAAGATGACTAGCGGGAGTTCGACTGAGCAGTTCTTC.

This clone has only one observation. The chain recombines TRBV19 with TRBJ1-1, with 8 bases aligning to TRBD1. With 3 bases clipped from V and 5 bases from J, the junction kept 11 bases outside the gene matches. This CDR3 has 16 amino acids. CDR1 and CDR2 (germline): LNHDA, SQIVND (reference sequence). The CDR3 is CASSMGAQGARTEAFF. The CDR3 nucleotides are TGTGCCAGTAGTATGGGGGCTCAGGGGGCGCGGACTGAAGCTTTCTTT.

The V gene is TRBV3-1 (or the pseudogene TRBV3-2), the J gene TRBJ2-1, with 8 bases aligning to TRBD2. V shed 4 bases and J 2 bases; nucleotides not matched to a gene: 4. Looked up from germline, CDR1 is LGHDT and CDR2 is YNNKEL (reference sequence). The length of the CDR3 is 15 residues. The CDR3 region is CASSPPGLAYNEQFF. The CDR3 coding sequence is TGTGCCAGCAGCCCTCCGGGACTAGCCTACAATGAGCAGTTCTTC.

The chain employs TRBV24-1 and TRBJ2-2; the D is unclear. CDR1 and CDR2 (germline): KGHDR, SFDVKD. V shed 6 bases and J shed 1 base, with 5 bases lying between them. The length of the CDR3 is 13 residues. The DNA for the CDR3 is TGTGCCACCAGTCATCAGAACACCGGGGAGCTGTTTTTT. Protein product: CATSHQNTGELFF.

This chain uses TRBV19 with TRBJ1-4; a possible D gene is TRBD1 (5 bases). CDR1 and CDR2 from the germline V gene are LNHDA and SQIVND (reference sequence). V was shortened by 5 bases and J by 7 bases, with 14 bases between the two germline ends. The CDR3 extends over 14 amino acids. The CDR3 here is CASSDGGSGEKLFF. CDR3 nucleotide sequence: TGTGCCAGTAGTGATGGGGGGTCGGGTGAAAAACTGTTTTTT.

V and J are TRBV3-1 (or the pseudogene TRBV3-2) and TRBJ2-3; 9 bases are a match to TRBD2. Germline-derived CDR1 and CDR2 are LGHDT and YNNKEL (reference sequence). The CDR3 totals 17 residues. Trimming took 1 base from V and 4 from J; bases not matched to a gene: 9. CDR3 coding DNA: TGTGCCAGCAGCCAAGCCGGTAGCGGGGGTAGTTCAGATACGCAGTATTTT. Translating it yields CASSQAGSGGSSDTQYF.

This clone was counted a single time. The V call is TRBV18, the J call TRBJ2-1, with 14 bases matching TRBD2. Trimming at V came to 3 bases and at J to 9 bases, leaving 7 bases not matched to a gene. Germline V CDR1 and CDR2: KGHSH, LQKENI. This CDR3 comprises 16 residues. The CDR3, as DNA: TGTGCCAGCTCACCCAGACTAGCGGGAGGGCCGGGTGAGCAGTTCTTC. Translating gives CASSPRLAGGPGEQFF.

The rearrangement joins TRBV27 to TRBJ2-7, with a possible D match to TRBD1 (6 bases). V gave up 8 bases and J gave up 6 bases, with 17 bases separating them. Per the germline V gene, CDR1 is MNHEY and CDR2 is SMNVEV (reference sequence). The CDR3 has 13 residues. The CDR3 spells CASGWGLPSEQYF. The DNA for the CDR3 is TGTGCCAGCGGATGGGGGCTCCCTAGCGAGCAGTACTTC.

This chain joins TRBV24-1 and TRBJ1-1, with 9 bases matching TRBD1. Trimming took 7 bases from V and 0 from J; bases not matched to a gene: 8. The length of the CDR3 is 16 residues. Germline V gene data show CDR1 as KGHDR and CDR2 as SFDVKD. The CDR3 loop is CATRPGQGSMNTEAFF. CDR3 in DNA: TGTGCCACCAGACCGGGACAGGGCAGCATGAACACTGAAGCTTTCTTT.

The chain employs TRBV12-2 and TRBJ1-2. TRBV12-2 corresponds to a pseudogene. The CDR3 totals 12 residues. CDR3 in DNA: TGTGCAAGTCGCTCCGACGGGTATGGCTACACCTTC. This translates into CASRSDGYGYTF.

This clone has a single count. This sequence joins TRBV7-2 and TRBJ2-2, with TRBD2 matching 10 bases. Germline trimming cut 5 bases from V and 0 bases from J; bases unmatched to any gene: 6. The CDR3 sequence is 17 residues long. Germline CDR1 SGHTA, CDR2 FQGNSA. CDR3 sequence: CASSPYTSGANTGELFF. The CDR3 bases are TGTGCCAGCAGCCCGTATACTAGCGGGGCGAACACCGGGGAGCTGTTTTTT.

V is TRBV3-1 (or the pseudogene TRBV3-2) and J is TRBJ1-3; a possible D gene is TRBD1 (6 bases). V was cut by 4 bases and J by 2 bases, with 9 bases left in between. The CDR3 consists of 14 residues. The germline V gene has CDR1 LGHDT and CDR2 YNNKEL (reference sequence). CDR3: CASSRTATGNTIYF. The DNA for the CDR3 is TGTGCCAGCAGCCGGACAGCAACTGGAAACACCATATATTTT.